This TCR beta chain was documented in a study of vaccination and CD4 T cells after COVID-19. Overall study context: The convalescents comprised six males and four females, two of them Hispanic.

This sample's treatment: approximately 9-day PBMC culture with coronavirus spike peptide pools or control peptides (ViraFEST assay). Points on this clonotype: Its matching antigen is unknown.

V was trimmed by 7 bases and J by 3 bases, leaving 7 bases between them. Germline CDR1 and CDR2: SNHLY and FYNNEI. This CDR3 has 11 amino acids. Cultured CD4+ T cell DNA was sequenced using the Oncomine TCR Beta short-read assay. TCRdb used MiXCR to reprocess the PCR reads, holding one entry per CDR3 protein. The sample has approximately 11,000 distinct CDR3 sequences; approximately 28% are singletons. This clonotype originated in a human donor with COVID-19. The chain couples TRBV2 to TRBJ2-7; perhaps TRBD2 as D (6 bases). Sequenced sample: cultured CD4+ T cells from blood. CDR3: CASMEGYEQYF. CDR3 DNA: TGTGCCAGCATGGAGGGCTACGAGCAGTACTTC.